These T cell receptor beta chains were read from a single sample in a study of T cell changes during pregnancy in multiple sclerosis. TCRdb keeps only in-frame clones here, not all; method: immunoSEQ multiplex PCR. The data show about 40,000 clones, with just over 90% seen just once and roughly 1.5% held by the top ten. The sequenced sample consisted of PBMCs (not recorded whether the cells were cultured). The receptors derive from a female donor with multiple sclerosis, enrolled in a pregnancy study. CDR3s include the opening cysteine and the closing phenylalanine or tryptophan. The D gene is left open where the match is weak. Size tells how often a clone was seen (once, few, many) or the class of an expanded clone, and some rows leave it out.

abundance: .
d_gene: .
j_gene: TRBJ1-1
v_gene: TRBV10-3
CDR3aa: CAISEEVGTEAFF
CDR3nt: TGTGCCATCAGTGAGGAGGTTGGTACTGAAGCTTTCTTT

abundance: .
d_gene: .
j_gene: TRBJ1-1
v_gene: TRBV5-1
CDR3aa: CASSLGPGAIITEAFF
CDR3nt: TGCGCCAGCAGCTTGGGTCCGGGGGCTATAATTACTGAAGCTTTCTTT

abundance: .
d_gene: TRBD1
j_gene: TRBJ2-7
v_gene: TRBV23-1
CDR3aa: CASRGTGGAGSSYEQYF
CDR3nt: TGCGCCAGCAGAGGGACAGGGGGCGCGGGAAGTTCCTACGAGCAGTACTTC

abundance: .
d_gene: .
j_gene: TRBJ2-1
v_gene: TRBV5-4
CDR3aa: CASSKGGVGSYNEQFF
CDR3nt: TGTGCCAGCAGCAAGGGCGGAGTTGGATCCTACAATGAGCAGTTCTTC

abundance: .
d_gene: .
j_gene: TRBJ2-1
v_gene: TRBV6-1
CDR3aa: CASSEAPWTAEPTYNEQFF
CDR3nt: TGTGCCAGCAGTGAAGCTCCATGGACTGCTGAACCTACCTACAATGAGCAGTTCTTC

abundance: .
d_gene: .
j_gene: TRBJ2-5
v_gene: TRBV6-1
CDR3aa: CASRPRDGKETQYF
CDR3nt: TGTGCCAGCAGGCCCCGGGATGGGAAAGAGACCCAGTACTTC

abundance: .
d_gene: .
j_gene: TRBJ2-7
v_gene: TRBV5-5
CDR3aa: CASSLGSYYEQYF
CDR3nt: TGTGCCAGCAGCTTGGGTTCCTACTACGAGCAGTACTTC

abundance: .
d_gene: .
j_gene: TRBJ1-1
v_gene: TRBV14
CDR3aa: CASSQQQDTEAFF
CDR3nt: TGTGCCAGCAGCCAACAGCAGGACACTGAAGCTTTCTTT

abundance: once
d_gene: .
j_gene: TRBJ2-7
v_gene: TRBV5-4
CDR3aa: CASSLRGDPSYEQYF
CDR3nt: TGTGCCAGCAGCTTGAGAGGGGATCCCTCCTACGAGCAGTACTTC

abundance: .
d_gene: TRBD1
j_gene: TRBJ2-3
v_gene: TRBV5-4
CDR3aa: CASSLAKGAGTDTQYF
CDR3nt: TGTGCCAGCAGCTTGGCCAAGGGGGCCGGCACAGATACGCAGTATTTT

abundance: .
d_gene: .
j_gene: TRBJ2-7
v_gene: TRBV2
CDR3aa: CASSASSYEQYF
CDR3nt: TGTGCCAGCAGTGCAAGCTCCTACGAGCAGTACTTC

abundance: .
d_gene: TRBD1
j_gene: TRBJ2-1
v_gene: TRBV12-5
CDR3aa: CASGQDRGLSELGYNEQFF
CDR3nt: TGTGCTAGTGGTCAGGACAGGGGATTAAGTGAACTAGGCTACAATGAGCAGTTCTTC

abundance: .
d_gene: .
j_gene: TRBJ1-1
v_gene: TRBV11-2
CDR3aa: CASSLVGFTEAFF
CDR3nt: TGTGCCAGCAGCTTAGTAGGGTTCACTGAAGCTTTCTTT

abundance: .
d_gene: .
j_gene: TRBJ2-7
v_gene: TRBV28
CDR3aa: CASSRTGGPSSYEQYF
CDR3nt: TGTGCCAGCAGCCGCACCGGAGGCCCAAGCTCCTACGAGCAGTACTTC

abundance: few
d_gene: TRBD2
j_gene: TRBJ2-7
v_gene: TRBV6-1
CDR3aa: CASSEEAGGAYEQYF
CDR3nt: TGTGCCAGCAGTGAAGAAGCGGGAGGGGCCTACGAGCAGTACTTC

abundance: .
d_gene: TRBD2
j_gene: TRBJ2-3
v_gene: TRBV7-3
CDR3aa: CASSARLAGVSATQYF
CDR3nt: TGTGCCAGCAGCGCCCGACTAGCGGGAGTATCGGCTACGCAGTATTTT

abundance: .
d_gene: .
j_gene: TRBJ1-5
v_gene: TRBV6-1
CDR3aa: CASSEDETVYSNQPQHF
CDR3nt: TGTGCCAGCAGTGAAGACGAGACAGTCTATAGCAATCAGCCCCAGCATTTT

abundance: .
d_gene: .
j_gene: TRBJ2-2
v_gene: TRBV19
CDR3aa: CASMGRWDTGELFF
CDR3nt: TGTGCCAGTATGGGTAGATGGGACACCGGGGAGCTGTTTTTT

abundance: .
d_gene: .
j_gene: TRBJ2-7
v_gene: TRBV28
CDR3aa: CASSLSGTLTYEQYF
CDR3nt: TGTGCCAGCAGTTTATCTGGGACCCTTACCTACGAGCAGTACTTC

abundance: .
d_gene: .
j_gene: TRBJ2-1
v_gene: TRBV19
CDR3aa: CASSTGTSNEQFF
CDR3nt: TGTGCCAGTAGTACCGGGACTTCTAATGAGCAGTTCTTC

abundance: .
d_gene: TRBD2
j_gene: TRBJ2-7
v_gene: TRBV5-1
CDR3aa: CASSPSGNTYEQYF
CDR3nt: TGCGCCAGCAGCCCTAGCGGGAACACCTACGAGCAGTACTTC

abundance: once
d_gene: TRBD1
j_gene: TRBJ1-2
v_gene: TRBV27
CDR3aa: CASSLTGGWDGYTF
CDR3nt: TGTGCCAGCAGTTTAACAGGGGGATGGGATGGCTACACCTTC

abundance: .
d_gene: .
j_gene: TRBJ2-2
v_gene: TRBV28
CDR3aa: CASRDINTGELFF
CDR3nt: TGTGCCAGCAGGGACATTAACACCGGGGAGCTGTTTTTT

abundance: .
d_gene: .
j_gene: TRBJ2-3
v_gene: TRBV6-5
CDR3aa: CASSYAADSTDTQYF
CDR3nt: TGTGCCAGCAGTTACGCAGCGGACTCCACAGATACGCAGTATTTT

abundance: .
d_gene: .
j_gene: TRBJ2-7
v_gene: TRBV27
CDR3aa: CASSLKGAYEQYF
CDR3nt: TGTGCCAGCAGTTTGAAGGGGGCCTACGAGCAGTACTTC

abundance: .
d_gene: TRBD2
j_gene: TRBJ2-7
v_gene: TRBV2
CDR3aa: CASSERSGLAYEQYF
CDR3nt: TGTGCCAGCAGTGAAAGGTCGGGACTAGCCTACGAGCAGTACTTC

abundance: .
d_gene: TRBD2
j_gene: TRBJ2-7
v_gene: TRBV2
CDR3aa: CASTPTSAEAYEQYF
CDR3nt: TGTGCCAGCACCCCGACTAGCGCAGAAGCCTACGAGCAGTACTTC

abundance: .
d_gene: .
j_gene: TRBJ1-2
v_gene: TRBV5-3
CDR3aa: CARSLARGTYGYTF
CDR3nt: TGTGCCAGAAGCTTGGCCAGAGGGACCTATGGCTACACCTTC

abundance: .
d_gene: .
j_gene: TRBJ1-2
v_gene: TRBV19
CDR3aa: CASRDRADEVYGYTF
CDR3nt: TGTGCCAGTAGGGACCGGGCAGACGAAGTCTATGGCTACACCTTC

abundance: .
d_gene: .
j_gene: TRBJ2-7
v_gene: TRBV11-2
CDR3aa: CASSSLRDNSYEQYF
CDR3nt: TGTGCCAGCAGCTCACTCCGGGACAATTCCTACGAGCAGTACTTC

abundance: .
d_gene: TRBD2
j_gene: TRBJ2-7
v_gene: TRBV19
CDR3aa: CASSMASGVYEQYF
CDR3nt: TGTGCCAGTAGTATGGCTAGCGGGGTCTACGAGCAGTACTTC

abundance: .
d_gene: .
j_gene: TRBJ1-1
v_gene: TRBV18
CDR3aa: CASGSSGGGTEAFF
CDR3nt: TGTGCCAGCGGAAGCTCTGGGGGGGGCACTGAAGCTTTCTTT

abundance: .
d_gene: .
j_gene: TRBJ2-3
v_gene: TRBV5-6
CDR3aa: CASSLLVNTQYF
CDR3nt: TGTGCCAGCAGCTTACTCGTTAATACGCAGTATTTT

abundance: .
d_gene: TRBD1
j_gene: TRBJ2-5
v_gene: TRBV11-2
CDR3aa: CASNLRDREETQYF
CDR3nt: TGTGCCAGCAACCTAAGGGACAGGGAAGAGACCCAGTACTTC

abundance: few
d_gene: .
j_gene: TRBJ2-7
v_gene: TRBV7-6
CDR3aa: CASSRDPGYEQYF
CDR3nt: TGTGCCAGCAGTCGGGACCCCGGCTACGAGCAGTACTTC

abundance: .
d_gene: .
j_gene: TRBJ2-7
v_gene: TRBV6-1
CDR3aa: CASSEIEFYEQYF
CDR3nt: TGTGCCAGCAGTGAAATAGAGTTCTACGAGCAGTACTTC

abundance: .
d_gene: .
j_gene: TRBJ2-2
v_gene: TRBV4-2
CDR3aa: CASSQTVANTGELFF
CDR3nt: TGTGCCAGCAGCCAGACAGTCGCGAACACCGGGGAGCTGTTTTTT

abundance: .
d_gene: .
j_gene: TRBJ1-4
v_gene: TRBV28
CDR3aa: CASSLPGEGEKLFF
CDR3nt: TGTGCCAGCAGTTTACCGGGGGAGGGGGAAAAACTGTTTTTT

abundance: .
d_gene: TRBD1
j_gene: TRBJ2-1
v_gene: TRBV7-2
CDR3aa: CASSFGQGQDNEQFF
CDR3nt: TGTGCCAGCAGCTTCGGACAGGGCCAAGACAATGAGCAGTTCTTC

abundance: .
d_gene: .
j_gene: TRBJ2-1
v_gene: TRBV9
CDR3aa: CASSVAGEYEQFF
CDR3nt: TGTGCCAGCAGCGTAGCCGGAGAATATGAGCAGTTCTTC

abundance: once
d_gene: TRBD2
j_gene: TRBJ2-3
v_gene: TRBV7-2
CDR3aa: CASSLASGGRTDTQYF
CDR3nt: TGTGCCAGCAGCTTGGCTAGCGGGGGCCGCACAGATACGCAGTATTTT

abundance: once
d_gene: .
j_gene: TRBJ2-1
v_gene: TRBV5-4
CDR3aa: CASSPSQGRDEQFF
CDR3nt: TGTGCCAGCAGCCCCTCCCAGGGAAGGGATGAGCAGTTCTTC

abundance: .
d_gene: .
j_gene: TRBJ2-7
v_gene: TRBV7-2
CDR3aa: CASSTAVRERAYF
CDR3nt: TGTGCCAGCAGCACTGCAGTACGGGAGCGAGCGTACTTC

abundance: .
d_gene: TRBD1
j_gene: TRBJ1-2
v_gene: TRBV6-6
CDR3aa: CASRETGAYGYTF
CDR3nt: TGTGCCAGCAGAGAGACAGGGGCCTATGGCTACACCTTC

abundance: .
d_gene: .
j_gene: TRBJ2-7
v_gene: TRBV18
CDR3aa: CASSPGVRGEYEQYF
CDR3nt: TGTGCCAGCTCACCAGGAGTCAGGGGCGAATACGAGCAGTACTTC

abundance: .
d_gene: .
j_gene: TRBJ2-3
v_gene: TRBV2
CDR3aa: CASKVGGPSDTQYF
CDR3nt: TGTGCCAGCAAGGTGGGGGGGCCGTCAGATACGCAGTATTTT

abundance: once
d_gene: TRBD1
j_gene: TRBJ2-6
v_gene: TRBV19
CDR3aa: CASSGSPWTGSRSGANVLTF
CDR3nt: TGTGCCAGTAGTGGCTCTCCATGGACAGGCTCTAGATCTGGGGCCAACGTCCTGACTTTC

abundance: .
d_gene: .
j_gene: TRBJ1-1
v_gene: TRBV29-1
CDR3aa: CSVVSEGQSTEAFF
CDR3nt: TGCAGCGTTGTTAGCGAGGGGCAGAGCACTGAAGCTTTCTTT

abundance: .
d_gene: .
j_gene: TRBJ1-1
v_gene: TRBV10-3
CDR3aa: CAISLGGAGTEAFF
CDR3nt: TGTGCCATCAGCCTAGGAGGTGCGGGCACTGAAGCTTTCTTT

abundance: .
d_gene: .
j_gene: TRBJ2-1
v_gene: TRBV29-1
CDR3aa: CSVPVGGVDYNEQFF
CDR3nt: TGCAGCGTCCCCGTCGGGGGAGTCGACTACAATGAGCAGTTCTTC

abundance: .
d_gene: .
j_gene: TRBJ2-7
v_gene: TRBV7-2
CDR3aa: CASSLLGYEQYF
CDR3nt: TGTGCCAGCAGCTTACTAGGATACGAGCAGTACTTC

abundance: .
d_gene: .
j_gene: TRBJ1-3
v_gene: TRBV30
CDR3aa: CAWTGGFSGNTIYF
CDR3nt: TGTGCCTGGACGGGGGGCTTCTCTGGAAACACCATATATTTT

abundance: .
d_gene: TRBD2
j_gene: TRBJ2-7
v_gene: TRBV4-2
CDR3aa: CASSQETSGSYEQYF
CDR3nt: TGTGCCAGCAGCCAAGAAACTAGCGGGAGCTACGAGCAGTACTTC

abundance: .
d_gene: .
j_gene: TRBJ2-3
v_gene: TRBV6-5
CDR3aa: CASLTRRGSTDTQYF
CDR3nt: TGTGCCAGCCTCACCAGGAGGGGGAGCACAGATACGCAGTATTTT

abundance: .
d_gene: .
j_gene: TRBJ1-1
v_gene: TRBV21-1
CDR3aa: CASSKRTGGPVNTEAFF
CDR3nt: TGTGCCAGCAGCAAAAGAACAGGGGGACCGGTGAACACTGAAGCTTTCTTT

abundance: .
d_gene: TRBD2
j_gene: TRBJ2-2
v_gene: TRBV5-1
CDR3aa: CASTPTSGYTGELFF
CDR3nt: TGCGCCAGCACCCCGACTAGCGGGTACACCGGGGAGCTGTTTTTT

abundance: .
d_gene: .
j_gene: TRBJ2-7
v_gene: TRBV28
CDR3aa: CASSLEGDSYEQYF
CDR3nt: TGTGCCAGCAGTTTGGAAGGGGACTCCTACGAGCAGTACTTC

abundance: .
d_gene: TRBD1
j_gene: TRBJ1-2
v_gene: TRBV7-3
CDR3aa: CASSLSQGADGYTF
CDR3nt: TGTGCCAGCAGCTTATCACAGGGGGCGGATGGCTACACCTTC

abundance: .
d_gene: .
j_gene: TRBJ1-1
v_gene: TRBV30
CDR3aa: CAWSLGNTEAFF
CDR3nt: TGTGCCTGGAGTTTGGGGAACACTGAAGCTTTCTTT

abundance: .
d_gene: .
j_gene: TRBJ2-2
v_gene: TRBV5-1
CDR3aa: CASSLASRNGELFF
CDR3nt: TGCGCCAGCAGCTTGGCCAGTCGCAACGGGGAGCTGTTTTTT